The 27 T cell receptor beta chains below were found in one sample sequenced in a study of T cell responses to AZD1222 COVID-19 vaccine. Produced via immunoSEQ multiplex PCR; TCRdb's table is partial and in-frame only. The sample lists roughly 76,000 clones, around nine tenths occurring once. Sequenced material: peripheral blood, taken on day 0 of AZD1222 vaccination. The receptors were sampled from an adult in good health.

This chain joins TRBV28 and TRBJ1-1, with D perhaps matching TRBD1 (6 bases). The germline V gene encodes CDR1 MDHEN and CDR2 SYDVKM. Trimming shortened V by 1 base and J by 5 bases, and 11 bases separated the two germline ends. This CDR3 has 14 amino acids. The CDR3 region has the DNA TGTGCCAGCAGTTTATCTTTAGGGACAACTGAAGCTTTCTTT. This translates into CASSLSLGTTEAFF.

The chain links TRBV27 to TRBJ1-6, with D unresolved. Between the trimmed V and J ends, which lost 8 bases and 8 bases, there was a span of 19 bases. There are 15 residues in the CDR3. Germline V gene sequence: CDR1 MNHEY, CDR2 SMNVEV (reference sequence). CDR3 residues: CASGPTWRAYSPLHF. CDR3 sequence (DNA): TGTGCCAGCGGACCTACCTGGCGGGCCTATTCACCCCTCCACTTT.

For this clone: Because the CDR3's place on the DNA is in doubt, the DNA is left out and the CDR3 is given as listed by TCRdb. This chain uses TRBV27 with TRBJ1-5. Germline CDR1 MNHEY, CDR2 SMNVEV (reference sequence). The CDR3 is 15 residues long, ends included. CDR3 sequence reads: CASSFRGRGNQPQHF.

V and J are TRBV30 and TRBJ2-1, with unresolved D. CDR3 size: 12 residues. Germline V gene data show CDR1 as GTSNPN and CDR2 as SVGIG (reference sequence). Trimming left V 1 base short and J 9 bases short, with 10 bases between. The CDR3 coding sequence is TGTGCCTGGAGTGGGGGATTGGGTGAGCAGTTCTTC. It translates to CAWSGGLGEQFF.

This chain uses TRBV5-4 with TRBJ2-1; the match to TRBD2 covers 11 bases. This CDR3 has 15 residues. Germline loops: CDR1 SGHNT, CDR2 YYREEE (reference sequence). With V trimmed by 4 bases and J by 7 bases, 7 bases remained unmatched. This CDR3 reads CASSTGLAGLNEQFF. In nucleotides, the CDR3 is TGTGCCAGCAGCACAGGACTAGCGGGTCTTAATGAGCAGTTCTTC.

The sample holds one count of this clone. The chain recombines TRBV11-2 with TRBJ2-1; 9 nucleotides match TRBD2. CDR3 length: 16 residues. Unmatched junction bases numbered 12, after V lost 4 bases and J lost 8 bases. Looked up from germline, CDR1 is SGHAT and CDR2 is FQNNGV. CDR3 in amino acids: CASSSRFQRGVDEQFF. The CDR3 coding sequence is TGTGCCAGCAGCTCCCGTTTCCAGCGGGGGGTGGATGAGCAGTTCTTC. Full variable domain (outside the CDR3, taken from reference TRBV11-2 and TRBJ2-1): EAGVAQSPRYKIIEKRQSVAFWCNPISGHATLYWYQQILGQGPKLLIQFQNNGVVDDSQLPKDRFSAERLKGVDSTLKIQPAKLEDSAVYLCASSSRFQRGVDEQFFGPGTRLTVL.

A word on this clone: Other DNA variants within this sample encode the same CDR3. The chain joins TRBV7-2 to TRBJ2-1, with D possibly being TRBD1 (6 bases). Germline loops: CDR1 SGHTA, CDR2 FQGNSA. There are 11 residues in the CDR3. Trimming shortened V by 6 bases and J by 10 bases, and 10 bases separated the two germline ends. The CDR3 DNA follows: TGTGCCAGCAGTTGGGGGACAGAGCAGTTCTTC. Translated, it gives CASSWGTEQFF.

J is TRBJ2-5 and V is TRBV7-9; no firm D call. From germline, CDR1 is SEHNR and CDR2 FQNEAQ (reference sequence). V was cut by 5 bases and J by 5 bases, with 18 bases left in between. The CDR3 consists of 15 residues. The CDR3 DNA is TGTGCCAGCAGCCCGAAGGCTACGATAGGTGAGACCCAGTACTTC. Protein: CASSPKATIGETQYF.

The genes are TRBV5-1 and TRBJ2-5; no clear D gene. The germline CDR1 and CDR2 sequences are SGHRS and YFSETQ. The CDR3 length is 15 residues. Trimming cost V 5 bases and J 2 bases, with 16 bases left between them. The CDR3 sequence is CASSPEWAAQETQYF. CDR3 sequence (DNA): TGCGCCAGCAGTCCAGAGTGGGCGGCTCAAGAGACCCAGTACTTC.

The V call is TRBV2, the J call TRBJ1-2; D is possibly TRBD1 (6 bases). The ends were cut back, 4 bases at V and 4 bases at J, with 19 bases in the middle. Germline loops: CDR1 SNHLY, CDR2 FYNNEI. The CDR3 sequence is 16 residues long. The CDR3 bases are TGTGCCAGCAGTGTAACGGGACAATCGATAAGCTATGGCTACACCTTC. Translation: CASSVTGQSISYGYTF.

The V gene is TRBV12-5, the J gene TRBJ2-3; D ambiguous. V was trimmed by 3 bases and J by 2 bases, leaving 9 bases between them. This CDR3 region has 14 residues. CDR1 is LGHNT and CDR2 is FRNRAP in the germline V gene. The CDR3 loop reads CASGFGRITDTQYF. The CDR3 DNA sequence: TGTGCTAGTGGTTTCGGCAGGATCACAGATACGCAGTATTTT.

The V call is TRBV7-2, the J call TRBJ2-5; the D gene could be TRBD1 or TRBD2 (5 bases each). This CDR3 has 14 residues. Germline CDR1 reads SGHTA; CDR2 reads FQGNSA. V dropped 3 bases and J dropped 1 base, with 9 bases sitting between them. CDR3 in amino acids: CASSFAGAQETQYF. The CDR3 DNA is TGTGCCAGCAGCTTCGCCGGGGCCCAAGAGACCCAGTACTTC.

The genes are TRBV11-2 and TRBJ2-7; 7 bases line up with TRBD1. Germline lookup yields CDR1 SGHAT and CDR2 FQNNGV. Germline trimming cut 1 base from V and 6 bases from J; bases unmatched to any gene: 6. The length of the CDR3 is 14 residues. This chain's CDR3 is CASSLATGPGEQYF. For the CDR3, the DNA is TGTGCCAGCAGCTTAGCGACAGGGCCGGGCGAGCAGTACTTC.

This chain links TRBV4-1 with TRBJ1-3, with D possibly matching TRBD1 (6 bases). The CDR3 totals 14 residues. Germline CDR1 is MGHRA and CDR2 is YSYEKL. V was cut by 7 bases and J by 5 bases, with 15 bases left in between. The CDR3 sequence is CASTPGAARNTIYF. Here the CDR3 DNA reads TGCGCCAGCACACCAGGGGCGGCGAGAAACACCATATATTTT.

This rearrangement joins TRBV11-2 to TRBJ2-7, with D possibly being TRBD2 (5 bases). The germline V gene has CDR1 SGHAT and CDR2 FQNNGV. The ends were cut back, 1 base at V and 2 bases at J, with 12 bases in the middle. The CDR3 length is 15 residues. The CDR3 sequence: CASSLGFRGTYEQYF. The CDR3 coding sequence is TGTGCCAGCAGCTTAGGATTCAGAGGGACCTACGAGCAGTACTTC. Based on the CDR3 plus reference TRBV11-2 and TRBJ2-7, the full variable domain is EAGVAQSPRYKIIEKRQSVAFWCNPISGHATLYWYQQILGQGPKLLIQFQNNGVVDDSQLPKDRFSAERLKGVDSTLKIQPAKLEDSAVYLCASSLGFRGTYEQYFGPGTRLTVT.

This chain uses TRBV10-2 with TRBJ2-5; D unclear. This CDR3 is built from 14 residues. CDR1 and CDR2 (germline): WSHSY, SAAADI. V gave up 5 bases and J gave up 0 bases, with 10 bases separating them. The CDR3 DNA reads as TGCGCCAGCAGTCTCGACAAGTACCAAGAGACCCAGTACTTC. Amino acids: CASSLDKYQETQYF.

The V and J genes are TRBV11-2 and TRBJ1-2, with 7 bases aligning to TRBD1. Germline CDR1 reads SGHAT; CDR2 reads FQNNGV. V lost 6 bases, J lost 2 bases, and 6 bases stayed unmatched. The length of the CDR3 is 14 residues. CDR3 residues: CASRPGTVNYGYTF. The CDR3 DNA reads TGTGCCAGCAGACCCGGGACAGTGAACTATGGCTACACCTTC.

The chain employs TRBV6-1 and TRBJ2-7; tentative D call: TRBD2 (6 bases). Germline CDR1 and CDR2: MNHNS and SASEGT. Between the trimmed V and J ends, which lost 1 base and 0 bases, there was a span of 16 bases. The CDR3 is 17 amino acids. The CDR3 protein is CASSEVLTGVVSYEQYF. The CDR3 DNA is TGTGCCAGCAGTGAAGTTCTTACGGGAGTGGTCTCCTACGAGCAGTACTTC.

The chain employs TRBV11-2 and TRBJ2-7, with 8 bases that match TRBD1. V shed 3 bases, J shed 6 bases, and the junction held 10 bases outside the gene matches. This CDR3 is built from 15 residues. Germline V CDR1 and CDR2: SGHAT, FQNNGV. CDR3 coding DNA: TGTGCCAGCAGCTTTTCCAGGGGGCGCTATCTCGAGCAGTACTTC. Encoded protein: CASSFSRGRYLEQYF.

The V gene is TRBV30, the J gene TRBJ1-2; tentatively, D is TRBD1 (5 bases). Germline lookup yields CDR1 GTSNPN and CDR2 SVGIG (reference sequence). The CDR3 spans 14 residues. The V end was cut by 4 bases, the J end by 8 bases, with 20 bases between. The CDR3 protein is CAWKGRGANRGYTF. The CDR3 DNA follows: TGTGCCTGGAAGGGCAGAGGGGCCAATCGAGGCTACACCTTC.

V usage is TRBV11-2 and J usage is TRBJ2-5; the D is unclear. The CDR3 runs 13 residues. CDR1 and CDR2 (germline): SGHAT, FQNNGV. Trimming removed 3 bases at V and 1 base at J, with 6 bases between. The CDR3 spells CASSLGTQETQYF. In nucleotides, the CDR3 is TGTGCCAGCAGCTTGGGCACCCAAGAGACCCAGTACTTC.

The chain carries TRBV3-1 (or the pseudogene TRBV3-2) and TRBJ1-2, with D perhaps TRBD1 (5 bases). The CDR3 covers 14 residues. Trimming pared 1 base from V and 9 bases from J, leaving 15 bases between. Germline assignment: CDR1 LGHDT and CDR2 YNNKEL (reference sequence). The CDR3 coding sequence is TGTGCCAGCAGCCAAGGGACACGCACTGGGAGCTACACCTTC. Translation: CASSQGTRTGSYTF.

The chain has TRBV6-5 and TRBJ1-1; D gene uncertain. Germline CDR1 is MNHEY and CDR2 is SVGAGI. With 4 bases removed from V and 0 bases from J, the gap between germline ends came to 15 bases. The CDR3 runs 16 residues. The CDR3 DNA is TGTGCCAGCAGTTCGGCGGTGAGTGGCATGAACACTGAAGCTTTCTTT. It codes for CASSSAVSGMNTEAFF.

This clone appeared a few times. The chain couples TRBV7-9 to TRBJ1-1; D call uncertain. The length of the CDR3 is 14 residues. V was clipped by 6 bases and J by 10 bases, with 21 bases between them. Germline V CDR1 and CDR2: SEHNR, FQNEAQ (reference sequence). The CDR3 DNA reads TGTGCCAGCAGTTATAGCTGGGGTAATGGTGTAGCTTTCTTT. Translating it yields CASSYSWGNGVAFF. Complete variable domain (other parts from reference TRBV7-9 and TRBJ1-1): DTGVSQNPRHKITKRGQNVTFRCDPISEHNRLYWYRQTLGQGPEFLTYFQNEAQLEKSRLLSDRFSAERPKGSFSTLEIQRTEQGDSAMYLCASSYSWGNGVAFFGQGTRLTVV.

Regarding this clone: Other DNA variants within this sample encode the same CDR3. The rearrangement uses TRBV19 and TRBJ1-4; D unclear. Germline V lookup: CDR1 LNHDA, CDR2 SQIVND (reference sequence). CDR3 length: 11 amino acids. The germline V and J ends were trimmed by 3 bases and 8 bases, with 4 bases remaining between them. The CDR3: CASSIREKLFF. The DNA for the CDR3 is TGTGCCAGTAGTATTAGGGAAAAACTGTTTTTT.

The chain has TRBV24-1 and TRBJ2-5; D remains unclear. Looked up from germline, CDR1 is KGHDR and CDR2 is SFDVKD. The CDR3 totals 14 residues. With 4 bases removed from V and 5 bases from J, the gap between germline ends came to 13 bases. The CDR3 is CATSESRAMETQYF. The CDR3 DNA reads TGTGCCACCAGTGAGTCCCGAGCGATGGAGACCCAGTACTTC.

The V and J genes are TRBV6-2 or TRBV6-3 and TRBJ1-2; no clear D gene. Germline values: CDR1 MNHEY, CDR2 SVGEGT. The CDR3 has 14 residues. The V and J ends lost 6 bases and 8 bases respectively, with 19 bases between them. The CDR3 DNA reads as TGTGCCAGCAGCTCCCGGCCGGCCCAAGAGGGCTACACCTTC. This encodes CASSSRPAQEGYTF.